This record looks at one T cell receptor (beta chain) sequence and its context. The antigen is undetermined. The data were obtained in a study of vaccination and CD4 T cells after COVID-19. The CDR3 consists of 16 residues. V was pared by 7 bases and J by 0 bases, with 9 bases of the junction left unmatched. Cultured CD4+ T cell DNA was sequenced using the Oncomine TCR Beta short-read assay. Via MiXCR, TCRdb re-called the PCR reads, giving one row per CDR3 protein. The sample records 25,000 to 30,000 distinct CDR3 sequences, approximately 62% being singletons. Treatment: roughly 11-day PBMC culture with coronavirus spike peptide pools or control peptides (ViraFEST assay). For ViraFEST, peptide pools expanded antigen-specific T cells, after which the TCRs were sequenced. The healthy vaccine recipients were free of prior SARS-CoV-2 infection; their nucleocapsid antibodies were negative before and after vaccination.

The material sequenced was CD4+ T cells from blood, cultured in vitro, taken after SARS-CoV-2 vaccination. The rearrangement links TRBV12-3 or TRBV12-4 to TRBJ2-1; 7 nucleotides line up with TRBD2. The sequence derives from a human donor who received a COVID-19 vaccine. In nucleotides, the CDR3 is TGTGCCAGCACTTCAGCGGGAATGAGCTCCTACAATGAGCAGTTCTTC. It yields the protein CASTSAGMSSYNEQFF.